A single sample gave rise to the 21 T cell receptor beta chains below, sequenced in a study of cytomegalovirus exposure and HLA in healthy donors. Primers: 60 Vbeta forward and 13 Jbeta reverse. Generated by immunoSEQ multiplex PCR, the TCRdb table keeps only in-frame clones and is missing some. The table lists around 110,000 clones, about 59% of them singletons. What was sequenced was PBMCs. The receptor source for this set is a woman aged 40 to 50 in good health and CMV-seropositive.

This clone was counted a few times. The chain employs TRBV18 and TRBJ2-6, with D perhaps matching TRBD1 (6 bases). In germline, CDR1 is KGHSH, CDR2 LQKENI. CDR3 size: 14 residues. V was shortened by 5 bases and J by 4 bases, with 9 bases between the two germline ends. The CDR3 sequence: CASSGTTGANVLTF. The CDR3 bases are TGTGCCAGCTCAGGGACAACAGGGGCCAACGTCCTGACTTTC.

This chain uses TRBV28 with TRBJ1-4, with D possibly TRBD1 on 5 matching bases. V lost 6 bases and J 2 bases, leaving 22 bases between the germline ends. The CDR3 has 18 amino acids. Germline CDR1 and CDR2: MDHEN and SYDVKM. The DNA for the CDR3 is TGTGCCAGCAGGGGCTCAGGGATTTTTCGGGAGACTAATGAAAAACTGTTTTTT. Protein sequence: CASRGSGIFRETNEKLFF.

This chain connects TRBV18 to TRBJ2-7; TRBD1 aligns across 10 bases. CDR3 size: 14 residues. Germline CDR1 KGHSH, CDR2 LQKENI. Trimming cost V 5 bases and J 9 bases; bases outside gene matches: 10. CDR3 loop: CASSAGGQGSGQYF. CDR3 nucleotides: TGTGCCAGCTCAGCAGGGGGACAGGGGTCCGGGCAGTACTTC.

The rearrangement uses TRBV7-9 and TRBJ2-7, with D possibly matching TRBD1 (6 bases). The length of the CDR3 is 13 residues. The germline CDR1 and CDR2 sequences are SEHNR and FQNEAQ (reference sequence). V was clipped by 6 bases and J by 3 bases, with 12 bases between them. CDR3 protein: CASRPGHGYEQYF. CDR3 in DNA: TGTGCCAGCAGGCCGGGACACGGCTACGAGCAGTACTTC.

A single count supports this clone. This CDR3 is CASSFYGDQPQHF. CDR3 sequence (DNA): TGTGCCAGCAGCTTTTACGGTGATCAGCCCCAGCATTTT. The chain employs TRBV5-6 and TRBJ1-5; no definite D call. V was trimmed by 2 bases and J by 5 bases, leaving 8 bases between them. The length of the CDR3 is 13 residues. Germline CDR1 SGHDT, CDR2 YYEEEE.

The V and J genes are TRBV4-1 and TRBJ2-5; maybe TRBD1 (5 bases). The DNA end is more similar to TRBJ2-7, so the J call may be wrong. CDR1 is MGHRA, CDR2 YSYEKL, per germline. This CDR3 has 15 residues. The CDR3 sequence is CASSQDLGVSYEQYF. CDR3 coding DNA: TGCGCCAGCAGCCAAGATCTAGGGGTGTCCTACGAGCAGTACTTC.

The CDR3 sequence is CASSVGGRDTEAFF. CDR3 DNA: TGCGCCAGCAGCGTGGGAGGGAGGGACACTGAAGCTTTCTTT. The V call is TRBV5-1, the J call TRBJ1-1; D gene unclear. This CDR3 is built from 14 residues. The V gene lost 4 bases and the J gene lost 3 bases, with 13 bases spanning the gap. Per germline, CDR1 SGHRS and CDR2 YFSETQ.

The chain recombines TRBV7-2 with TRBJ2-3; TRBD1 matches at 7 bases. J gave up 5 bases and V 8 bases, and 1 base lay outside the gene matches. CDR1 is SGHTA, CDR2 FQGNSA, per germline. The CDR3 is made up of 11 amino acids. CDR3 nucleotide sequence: TGTGCCAGCCAGGGGGTAGATACGCAGTATTTT. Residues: CASQGVDTQYF.

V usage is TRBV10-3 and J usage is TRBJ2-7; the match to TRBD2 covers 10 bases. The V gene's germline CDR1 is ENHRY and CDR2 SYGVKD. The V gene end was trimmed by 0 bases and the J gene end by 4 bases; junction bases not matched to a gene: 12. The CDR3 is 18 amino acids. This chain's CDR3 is CAISESTPRLAGVYEQYF. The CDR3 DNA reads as TGTGCCATCAGTGAGTCGACCCCGCGGCTAGCGGGAGTTTACGAGCAGTACTTC.

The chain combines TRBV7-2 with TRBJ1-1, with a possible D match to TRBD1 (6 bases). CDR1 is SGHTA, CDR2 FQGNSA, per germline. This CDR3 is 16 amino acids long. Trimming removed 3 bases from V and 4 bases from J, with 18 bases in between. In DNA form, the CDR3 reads TGTGCCAGCAGCTTGCCGACAGGATCCCCGGGCACTGAAGCTTTCTTT. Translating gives CASSLPTGSPGTEAFF.

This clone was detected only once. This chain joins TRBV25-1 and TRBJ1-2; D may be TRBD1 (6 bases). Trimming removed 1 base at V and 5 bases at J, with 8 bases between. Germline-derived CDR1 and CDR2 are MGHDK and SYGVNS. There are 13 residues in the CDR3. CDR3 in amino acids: CASSESQGYGYTF. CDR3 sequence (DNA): TGTGCCAGCAGTGAATCTCAGGGGTATGGCTACACCTTC.

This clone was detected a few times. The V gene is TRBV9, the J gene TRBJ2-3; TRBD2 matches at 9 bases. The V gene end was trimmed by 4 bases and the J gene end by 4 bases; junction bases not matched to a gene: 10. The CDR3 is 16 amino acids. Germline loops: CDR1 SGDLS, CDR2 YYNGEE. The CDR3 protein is CASSRGSGSSADTQYF. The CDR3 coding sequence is TGTGCCAGCAGCCGGGGTAGCGGGAGTAGCGCAGATACGCAGTATTTT.

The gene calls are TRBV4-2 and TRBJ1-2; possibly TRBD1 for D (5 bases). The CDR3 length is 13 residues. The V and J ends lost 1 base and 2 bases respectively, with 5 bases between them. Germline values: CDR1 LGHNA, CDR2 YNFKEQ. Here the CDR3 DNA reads TGTGCCAGCAGCCAAGGACAGAACTATGGCTACACCTTC. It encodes CASSQGQNYGYTF.

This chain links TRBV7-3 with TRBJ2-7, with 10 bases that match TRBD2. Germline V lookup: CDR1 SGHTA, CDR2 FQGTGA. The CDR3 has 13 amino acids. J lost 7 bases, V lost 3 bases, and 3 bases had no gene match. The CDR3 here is CASSLSSGREQYF. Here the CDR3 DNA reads TGTGCCAGCAGCTTGAGTAGCGGGAGGGAGCAGTACTTC.

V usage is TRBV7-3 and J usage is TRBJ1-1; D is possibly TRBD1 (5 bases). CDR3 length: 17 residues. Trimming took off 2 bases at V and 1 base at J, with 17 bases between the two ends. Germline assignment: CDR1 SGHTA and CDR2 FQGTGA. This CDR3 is CASSLGGGRGRNTEAFF. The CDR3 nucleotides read TGTGCCAGCAGCTTAGGCGGGGGTCGAGGGCGGAACACTGAAGCTTTCTTT. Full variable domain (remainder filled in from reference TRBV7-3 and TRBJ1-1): GAGVSQTPSNKVTEKGKYVELRCDPISGHTALYWYRQSLGQGPEFLIYFQGTGAADDSGLPNDRFFAVRPEGSVSTLKIQRTERGDSAVYLCASSLGGGRGRNTEAFFGQGTRLTVV.

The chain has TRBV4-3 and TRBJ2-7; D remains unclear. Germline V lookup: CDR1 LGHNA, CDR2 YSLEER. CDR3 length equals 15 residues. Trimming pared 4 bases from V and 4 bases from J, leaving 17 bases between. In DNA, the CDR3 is TGCGCCAGCAGCCCAAGTAACTCGATCTGGTACGAGCAGTACTTC. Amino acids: CASSPSNSIWYEQYF.

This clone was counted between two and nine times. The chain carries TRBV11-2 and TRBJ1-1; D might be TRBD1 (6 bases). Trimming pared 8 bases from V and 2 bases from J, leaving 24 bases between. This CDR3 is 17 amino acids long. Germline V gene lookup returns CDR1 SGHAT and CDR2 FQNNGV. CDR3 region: CASAPCEDSRQNTEAFF. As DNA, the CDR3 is TGTGCCAGCGCCCCCTGCGAGGACAGTCGTCAAAACACTGAAGCTTTCTTT.

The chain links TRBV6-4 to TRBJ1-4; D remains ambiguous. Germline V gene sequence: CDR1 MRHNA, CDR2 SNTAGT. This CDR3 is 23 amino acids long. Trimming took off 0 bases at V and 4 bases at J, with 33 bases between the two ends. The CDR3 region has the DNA TGTGCCAGCAGTGACTCGAAAGCGGCACAGACTCGTCCGCCGATGAACTTTAATGAAAAACTGTTTTTT. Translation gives CASSDSKAAQTRPPMNFNEKLFF.

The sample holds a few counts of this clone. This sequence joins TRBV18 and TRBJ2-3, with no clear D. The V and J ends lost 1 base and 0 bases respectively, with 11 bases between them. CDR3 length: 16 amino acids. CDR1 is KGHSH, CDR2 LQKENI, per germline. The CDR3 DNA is TGTGCCAGCTCACCACGCGGCGAACCTAGCACAGATACGCAGTATTTT. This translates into CASSPRGEPSTDTQYF.

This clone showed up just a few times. In DNA, the CDR3 is TGTGCCAGCAGCCCCACGGGACTAGCGGCAGATACGCAGTATTTT. It translates to CASSPTGLAADTQYF. V usage is TRBV11-1 and J usage is TRBJ2-3, with TRBD2 identical over 11 bases. The CDR3 is 15 residues long. With 5 bases clipped from V and 4 bases from J, the junction kept 5 bases outside the gene matches. CDR1 SGHAT and CDR2 FQDESV come from the germline V gene (reference sequence).

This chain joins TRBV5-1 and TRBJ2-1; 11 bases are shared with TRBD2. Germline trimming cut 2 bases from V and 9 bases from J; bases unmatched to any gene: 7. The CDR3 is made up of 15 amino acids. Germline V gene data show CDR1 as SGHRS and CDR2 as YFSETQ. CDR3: CASSLIAGGPREQFF. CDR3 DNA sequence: TGCGCCAGCAGCTTAATAGCGGGAGGGCCTCGTGAGCAGTTCTTC. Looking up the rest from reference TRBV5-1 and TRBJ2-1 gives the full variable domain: KAGVTQTPRYLIKTRGQQVTLSCSPISGHRSVSWYQQTPGQGLQFLFEYFSETQRNKGNFPGRFSGRQFSNSRSEMNVSTLELGDSALYLCASSLIAGGPREQFFGPGTRLTVL.